The rows below give T cell receptor beta chains drawn from one sample of a study of blood T cell repertoires in COVID-19. Sequenced by immunoSEQ multiplex PCR; TCRdb stores in-frame clones only, minus some. The sample holds around 340,000 clones, about 92% seen once. Sequenced input: peripheral blood. These receptor sequences come from a woman aged 55-70 years with COVID-19, enrolled during active disease. CDR3s include the opening cysteine and the closing phenylalanine or tryptophan.

j_call	v_call	cdr3_aa
TRBJ2-3	TRBV5-1	CASSLLGAGGFPDTQYF
TRBJ1-1	TRBV6-5	CASIGNTEAFF
TRBJ2-7	TRBV20-1	CSASDPRTRDYEQYF
TRBJ2-2	TRBV7-3	CASSTRLAGKTGELFF
TRBJ1-5	TRBV6-1	CASSDRDTSFYSNQPQHF
TRBJ1-5	TRBV7-2	CASSLGTRQPQHF
TRBJ1-1	TRBV19	CASSIREGAGWTEAFF
TRBJ1-1	TRBV5-1	CASSLGLGEGGGFF
TRBJ1-3	TRBV6-5	CASRPSGTVGNTIYF
TRBJ1-5	TRBV2	CASSEYGTGNQPQHF
TRBJ1-2	TRBV5-1	CASSRSGDPDYGYTF
TRBJ1-1	TRBV18	CASSPQTGTSEAFF
TRBJ2-1	TRBV6-6	CASSYTGQGHNEQFF
TRBJ2-1	TRBV12-3/TRBV12-4	CASGLGNEQFF
TRBJ2-1	TRBV11-2	CASSFLGVLANEQFF
TRBJ1-1	TRBV7-9	CASSPQGVGGTEAFF
TRBJ2-7	TRBV18	CASSPTSGQFYEQYF
TRBJ2-5	TRBV10-3	CAISEFQEGRRETQYF
TRBJ2-1	TRBV11-3	CASSSYGTVSYNEQFF
TRBJ1-5	TRBV2	CASGQDTNQPQHF
TRBJ2-5	TRBV7-3	CASSLTDYGETQYF
TRBJ2-7	TRBV28	CASVAGGSIREQYF
TRBJ1-4	TRBV24-1	CATSYRQGASEKLFF
TRBJ2-3	TRBV7-3	CASSPGGSLSTDTQYF
TRBJ1-2	TRBV5-1	CASSLGQGSYGYTF
TRBJ2-7	TRBV5-6	CASSSGGHSYEQYF
TRBJ1-2	TRBV5-1	CASSLAGTGGYTF
TRBJ1-4	TRBV30	CAWRKGANTNEKLFF
TRBJ2-6	TRBV19	CASSALSGANVLTF
TRBJ1-2	TRBV11-2	CASSTGQGNYGYTF
TRBJ1-2	TRBV28	CASSSTGNYGYTF
TRBJ2-3	TRBV24-1	CATSATRGPRTDTQYF
TRBJ2-5	TRBV5-1	CASSLSVGTQETQYF
TRBJ1-2	TRBV5-6	CASSATLGESYGYTF
TRBJ1-1	TRBV11-2	CASSFRGPEAFF
TRBJ1-6	TRBV6-6	CASSQLDRGNSPLHF
TRBJ1-1	TRBV4-1	CASSHEGQGYTEAFF
TRBJ1-3	TRBV19	CASSVGLPGTGDGNTIYF
TRBJ1-5	TRBV6-5	CASRDREYSNQPQHF
TRBJ1-1	TRBV28	CASSLGGIGLVNTEAFF
TRBJ2-5	TRBV11-3	CASSLDQAAEQYF
TRBJ1-4	TRBV7-8	CASSLTGSANEKLFF
TRBJ2-2	TRBV7-2	CASSFFAGVAGELFF
TRBJ1-6	TRBV6-5	CASSRTRNSPLHF
TRBJ2-1	TRBV5-1	CASSLGSSGGGNEQFF
TRBJ1-1	TRBV4-2	CASSPPRGNTEAFF
TRBJ1-2	TRBV9	CASSVLPGQTNYGYTF